Following are 10 T cell receptor beta chains from one sample sequenced in a study of cytotoxic CD8 clonotypes in ibrutinib-treated CLL. The repertoire was sequenced with immunoSEQ multiplex PCR; TCRdb's copy has only in-frame clones and lacks some. The sample consists of approximately 280,000 clones, roughly 76% of them appearing once. The sequencing used PBMCs, collected at disease progression, from a patient treated with ibrutinib. The receptors originated from a human donor with chronic lymphocytic leukemia.

This clone was counted a few times. The V gene is TRBV5-1, the J gene TRBJ2-1; 8 bases map to TRBD1. J gave up 0 bases and V 2 bases, and 7 bases lay outside the gene matches. Germline values: CDR1 SGHRS, CDR2 YFSETQ. This CDR3 is 17 amino acids long. Written as DNA, the CDR3 is TGCGCCAGCAGCTTCCTCGGACAGGGCAGCTCCTACAATGAGCAGTTCTTC. Encoded protein: CASSFLGQGSSYNEQFF.

This rearrangement joins TRBV11-3 to TRBJ2-2; TRBD1 matches 8 bases. Germline values: CDR1 SGHNT, CDR2 YENEEA. The CDR3 totals 17 residues. V shed 5 bases and J 1 base; nucleotides not matched to a gene: 9. The CDR3 spells CASSPPLDRENTGELFF. The CDR3 nucleotides read TGTGCCAGCAGCCCTCCTCTGGACAGGGAGAACACCGGGGAGCTGTTTTTT.

V usage is TRBV9 and J usage is TRBJ2-3; D may be TRBD1 or TRBD2 (6 bases each). V was shortened by 0 bases and J by 2 bases, with 13 bases between the two germline ends. Germline V gene sequence: CDR1 SGDLS, CDR2 YYNGEE. This CDR3 region has 16 residues. DNA for the CDR3: TGTGCCAGCAGCGTAGAGGGGGGTTCATTCACAGATACGCAGTATTTT. The encoded protein is CASSVEGGSFTDTQYF.

V is TRBV7-2 and J is TRBJ1-1, with unresolved D. From germline, CDR1 is SGHTA and CDR2 FQGNSA. The CDR3 sequence is 13 residues long. Trimming removed 0 bases from V and 8 bases from J, with 10 bases in between. The CDR3, as DNA: TGTGCCAGCAGCTTAGCGAGGTCGTTGGAAGCTTTCTTT. As protein: CASSLARSLEAFF. Combining the CDR3 with reference TRBV7-2 and TRBJ1-1 gives the whole variable domain GAGVSQSPSNKVTEKGKDVELRCDPISGHTALYWYRQSLGQGLEFLIYFQGNSAPDKSGLPSDRFSAERTGGSVSTLTIQRTQQEDSAVYLCASSLARSLEAFFGQGTRLTVV.

This clone was observed a few times. This sequence joins TRBV2 and TRBJ2-1; 8 positions match TRBD2. With V trimmed by 8 bases and J by 14 bases, 14 bases remained unmatched. The CDR3 runs 13 residues. Germline V gives CDR1 SNHLY, CDR2 FYNNEI. In DNA, the CDR3 is TGTGCCAGCGGACAACTAGCGGTTAATAATGAGTTCTTC. Translating gives CASGQLAVNNEFF.

A word on this clone: At one boundary the junction diverges from the germline segment, which might be a read error. The V gene is TRBV20-1, the J gene TRBJ2-7; no firm D call. Germline V gene data show CDR1 as DFQATT and CDR2 as SNEGSKA (reference sequence). The CDR3 totals 11 residues. CDR3 sequence: CSARDLTAWGF. The CDR3 coding sequence is TGCAGTGCTAGAGATTTAACAGCATGGGGCTTC.

The genes are TRBV2 and TRBJ2-1, with 8 bases fitting TRBD1. V lost 7 bases, J lost 5 bases, and 7 bases stayed unmatched. CDR3 length equals 14 residues. Germline V lookup: CDR1 SNHLY, CDR2 FYNNEI. This CDR3 reads CASMRQGINNEQFF. CDR3 sequence (DNA): TGTGCCAGCATGAGACAGGGGATTAACAATGAGCAGTTCTTC.

The chain uses TRBV6-5 and TRBJ2-7, with D perhaps matching TRBD2 (6 bases). V lost 5 bases and J 9 bases, leaving 17 bases between the germline ends. The CDR3 consists of 13 residues. CDR1 and CDR2 from the germline V gene are MNHEY and SVGAGI. The DNA of the CDR3 is TGTGCCAGCAGTCCCGGAACGTTTAGCGGGCAGTACTTC. Its protein product is CASSPGTFSGQYF.

The V gene is TRBV5-1, the J gene TRBJ2-3; 7 bases fit TRBD2. The germline V gene has CDR1 SGHRS and CDR2 YFSETQ. With 4 bases clipped from V and 5 bases from J, the junction kept 4 bases outside the gene matches. This CDR3 region has 13 residues. This CDR3 is CASSRGEGDTQYF. In nucleotides, the CDR3 is TGCGCCAGCAGCCGCGGGGAGGGAGATACGCAGTATTTT.

V usage is TRBV5-1 and J usage is TRBJ1-2; 7 bases map to TRBD1. Germline CDR1 SGHRS, CDR2 YFSETQ. The CDR3 is made up of 14 amino acids. With V trimmed by 4 bases and J by 6 bases, 9 bases remained unmatched. CDR3 in amino acids: CASSPLWDSDGYTF. The CDR3 nucleotides are TGCGCCAGCAGCCCCCTGTGGGACAGTGATGGCTACACCTTC.